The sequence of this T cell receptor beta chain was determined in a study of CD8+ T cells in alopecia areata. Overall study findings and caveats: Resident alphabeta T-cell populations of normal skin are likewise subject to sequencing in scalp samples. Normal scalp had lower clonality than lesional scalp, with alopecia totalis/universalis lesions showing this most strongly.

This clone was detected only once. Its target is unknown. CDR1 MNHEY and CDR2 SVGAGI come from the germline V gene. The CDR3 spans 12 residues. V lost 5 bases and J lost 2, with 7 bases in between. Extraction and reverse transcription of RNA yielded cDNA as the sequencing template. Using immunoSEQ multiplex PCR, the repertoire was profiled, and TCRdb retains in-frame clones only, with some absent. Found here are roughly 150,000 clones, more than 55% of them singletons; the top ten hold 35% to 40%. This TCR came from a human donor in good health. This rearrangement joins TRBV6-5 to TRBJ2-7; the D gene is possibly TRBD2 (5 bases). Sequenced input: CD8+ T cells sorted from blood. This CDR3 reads CASSPSPYEQYF. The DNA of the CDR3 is TGTGCCAGCAGTCCTAGCCCCTACGAGCAGTACTTC.